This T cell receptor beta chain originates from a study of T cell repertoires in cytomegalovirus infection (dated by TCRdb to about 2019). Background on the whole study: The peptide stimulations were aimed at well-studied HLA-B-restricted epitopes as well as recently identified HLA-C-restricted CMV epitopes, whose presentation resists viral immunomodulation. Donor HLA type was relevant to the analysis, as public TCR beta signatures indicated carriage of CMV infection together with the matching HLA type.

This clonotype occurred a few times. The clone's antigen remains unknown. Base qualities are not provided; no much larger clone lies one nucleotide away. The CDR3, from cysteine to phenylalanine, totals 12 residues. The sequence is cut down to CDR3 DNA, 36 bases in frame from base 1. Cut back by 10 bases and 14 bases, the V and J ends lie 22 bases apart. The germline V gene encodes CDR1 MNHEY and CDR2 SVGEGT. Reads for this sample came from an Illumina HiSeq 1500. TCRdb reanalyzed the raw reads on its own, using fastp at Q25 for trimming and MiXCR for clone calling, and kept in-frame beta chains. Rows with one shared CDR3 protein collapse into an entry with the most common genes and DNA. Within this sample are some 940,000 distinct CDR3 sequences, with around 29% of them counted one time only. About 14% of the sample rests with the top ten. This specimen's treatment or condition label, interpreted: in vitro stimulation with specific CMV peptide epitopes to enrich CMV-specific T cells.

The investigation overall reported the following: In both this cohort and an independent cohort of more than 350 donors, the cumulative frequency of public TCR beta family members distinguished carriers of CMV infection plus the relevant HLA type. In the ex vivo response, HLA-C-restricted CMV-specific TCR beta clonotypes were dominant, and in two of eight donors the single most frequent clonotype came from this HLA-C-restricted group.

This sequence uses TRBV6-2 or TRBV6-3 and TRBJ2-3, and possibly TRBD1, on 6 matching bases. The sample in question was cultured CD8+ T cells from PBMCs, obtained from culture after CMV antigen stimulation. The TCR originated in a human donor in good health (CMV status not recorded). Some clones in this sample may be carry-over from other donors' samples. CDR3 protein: CATLLVGGTRYF. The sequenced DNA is TGTGCCACCCTTCTGGTTGGGGGCACCCGGTATTTT.